This T cell receptor beta chain was sequenced during a study of tumor-infiltrating lymphocytes in primary liver carcinoma. As regards this clonotype: One end of the junction does not line up with germline, which may come from a read error.

TCR beta cDNA was reverse-transcribed from approximately 0.45 ug of total RNA. The reaction used a constant-region primer and ProtoScript II reverse transcriptase. Investigators got TCR beta libraries out of three nested multiplex PCR rounds, done with slightly modified ARM-PCR. With TRBV1-TRBV30 forward primers and a C-beta reverse primer, the first two PCR rounds were run for approximately 10 cycles each. One entry per CDR3 protein results from TCRdb running MiXCR on the multiplex PCR reads. The sample consists of tens of thousands of distinct CDR3 sequences, 70% to 80% of them appearing once. The CDR3 length is 15 residues. The germline CDR1 and CDR2 sequences are SGHKS and YYEKEE (reference sequence). Co-extracted RNA and DNA came from 20-30 mg of unsorted bulk tissue.

Specimen: liver tumor tissue from sampling region 5. Specified subset: tumor region T5, tumor centre. The clonotype was recovered from a man aged 35-49 years with primary liver carcinoma and hepatitis B virus infection. The genes are TRBV5-5 and TRBJ1-1; 11 bases are shared with TRBD1. The CDR3 region is CASSSFGTGGTESFF. The DNA of the CDR3 is TGTGCCAGCAGCTCGTTCGGGACAGGGGGTACTGAATCTTTCTTT.